This entry lists 8 T cell receptor beta chains sequenced from one sample in a study of shared clonotypes between healthy human individuals. Some clones are missing from TCRdb's copy, which holds only in-frame ones; the method was immunoSEQ multiplex PCR. This table holds a few million clones, 93% found once. Naive CD8 cells, CD45RO-negative and positively selected for CCR7, excluded terminally differentiated effector memory CD45RA+ cells. The sequenced material came from naive CD8+ T cells from PBMCs. The receptor set was obtained from a man between 18 and 35 years old in good health. Some clones in this sample may be carry-over from other donors' samples.

CDR3 nucleotide sequence: TGTGCCATCAGTGAATCCGGGACAGGGAACACAGATACGCAGTATTTT. The encoded protein is CAISESGTGNTDTQYF. This chain uses TRBV10-3 with TRBJ2-3; 9 bases agree with TRBD1. The CDR3 sequence is 16 residues long. J was trimmed by 2 bases and V by 3 bases; bases with no gene match: 6. Germline CDR1 is ENHRY and CDR2 is SYGVKD.

V usage is TRBV9 and J usage is TRBJ2-1; 8 nucleotides align to TRBD2. The CDR3 is 15 amino acids. Losses at the gene ends were 0 bases for V and 10 bases for J; bases not matched to a gene: 9. Germline V gene data show CDR1 as SGDLS and CDR2 as YYNGEE. The CDR3, as DNA: TGTGCCAGCAGCGTAGTACCAGCGGGAGCCCCCGAGCAGTTCTTC. It translates to CASSVVPAGAPEQFF.

The chain's CDR3 is CASSLSPRNNEQFF. CDR3 bases: TGTGCCAGCAGTTTGTCACCCAGAAACAATGAGCAGTTCTTC. The V gene is TRBV27, the J gene TRBJ2-1; the D is unclear. This CDR3 is 14 amino acids long. The V end was cut by 3 bases, the J end by 5 bases, with 11 bases between. The V gene's germline CDR1 is MNHEY and CDR2 SMNVEV (reference sequence).

The J gene is TRBJ1-5, the V gene TRBV7-2; D remains ambiguous. This CDR3 has 15 amino acids. CDR1 is SGHTA and CDR2 is FQGNSA in the germline V gene. The V and J ends lost 1 base and 2 bases respectively, with 9 bases between them. The CDR3 region has the DNA TGTGCCAGCAGCTTAGAGTGGCAGGGCAATCAGCCCCAGCATTTT. Amino acid sequence: CASSLEWQGNQPQHF.

This chain links TRBV4-1 with TRBJ2-2, with TRBD1 matching 8 bases. Germline CDR1 MGHRA, CDR2 YSYEKL. The length of the CDR3 is 16 residues. V lost 4 bases and J lost 1; bases outside the gene matches: 5. CDR3 DNA sequence: TGCGCCAGCAGCCTCGGGACAGGCCTGAACACCGGGGAGCTGTTTTTT. Residues: CASSLGTGLNTGELFF.

The J gene is TRBJ2-7, the V gene TRBV7-3, with unresolved D. Trimming took 2 bases from V and 3 from J, leaving 5 bases between them. In germline, CDR1 is SGHTA, CDR2 FQGTGA. The CDR3 loop spans 12 amino acids. CDR3 protein: CASSLVFYEQYF. CDR3 in DNA: TGTGCCAGCAGCTTAGTATTCTACGAGCAGTACTTC.

The CDR3 here is CASSRREAYEQYF. DNA of the CDR3: TGTGCCAGCAGCCGTAGGGAAGCCTACGAGCAGTACTTC. The chain links TRBV9 to TRBJ2-7; no firm D call. Germline loops: CDR1 SGDLS, CDR2 YYNGEE. The V end lost 4 bases, the J end lost 2 bases, and 10 bases lay between the germline ends. The CDR3 extends over 13 amino acids.

J is TRBJ2-7 and V is TRBV5-4; D remains unclear. The germline V gene has CDR1 SGHNT and CDR2 YYREEE (reference sequence). The V gene lost 2 bases and the J gene lost 2 bases, with 11 bases spanning the gap. The CDR3 totals 14 residues. This chain's CDR3 is CASSLVADAYEQYF. CDR3 nucleotide sequence: TGTGCCAGCAGCTTAGTGGCGGATGCCTACGAGCAGTACTTC.